A selection of T cell receptor beta chains follows, all from one sample in a study of T cells after yellow fever vaccination. TCRdb used MiXCR to reprocess the 5' RACE reads, holding one entry per CDR3 protein. Here the sample spans about 240,000 distinct CDR3 sequences, less than 8.5% being singletons. The material was CD4+ T cells sorted from PBMCs, obtained 15 days after the yellow fever booster vaccination. These receptors originate from a man aged 25-45 years who received the YFV17D yellow fever vaccine. CDR3s include the opening cysteine and the closing phenylalanine or tryptophan. D genes are given only for firm matches. Clone size is stated in some rows and not others, as once, few, many or a class when expanded.

D gene	J gene	V gene	clone size	CDR3 DNA	CDR3 protein
NA	TRBJ1-1	TRBV9	many	TGTGCCAGCAGCGAGGAGGGGATCACTGAAGCTTTCTTT	CASSEEGITEAFF
NA	TRBJ2-1	TRBV7-2	many	TGTGCCAGCAGCTTAGTGGGGCTAACCTTCCATGAGCAGTTCTTC	CASSLVGLTFHEQFF
NA	TRBJ2-1	TRBV7-2	many	TGTGCCAGCAGCTTTTTTCAGGGAAGCTCCTACAATGAGCAGTTCTTC	CASSFFQGSSYNEQFF
TRBD2	TRBJ2-5	TRBV29-1	few	TGCAGCGTTGGGGGGACTAGTCTGGAAGAGACCCAGTACTTC	CSVGGTSLEETQYF
NA	TRBJ1-6	TRBV2	NA	TGTGCCAGCACCGAGAATTCACCCCTCCACTTT	CASTENSPLHF
TRBD1	TRBJ2-7	TRBV10-3	few	TGTGCCAGCATGACAGGGGAGAAGGACGAGCAGTACTTC	CASMTGEKDEQYF
NA	TRBJ2-2	TRBV19	many	TGTGCCAGTAGTATATTAGGTACCGGGGAGCTGTTTTTT	CASSILGTGELFF
NA	TRBJ2-1	TRBV10-3	few	TGTGCCATCAGTGAGTCGCCGGGAGCGGTCTACAATGAGCAGTTCTTC	CAISESPGAVYNEQFF
NA	TRBJ1-2	TRBV7-3	few	TGTGCCAGCAGCTTAAACTACAGGGAGCATGGTGGCTACACCTTC	CASSLNYREHGGYTF
TRBD2	TRBJ2-7	TRBV5-6	NA	TGTGCCAGCAGCTGGGGACTAGCGGGTTCCTACGAGCAGTACTTC	CASSWGLAGSYEQYF
TRBD2	TRBJ2-5	TRBV20-1	NA	TGCAGTGCTAGAGGGGAGGGACTAGCGGGTAACCAAGAGACCCAGTACTTC	CSARGEGLAGNQETQYF
TRBD1	TRBJ2-3	TRBV5-6	NA	TGTGCCAGCAGCTTAACAGGGGGGCCAGGCCTTACAGATACGCAGTATTTT	CASSLTGGPGLTDTQYF
NA	TRBJ2-5	TRBV9	many	TGTGCCAGCAGCGTGAGCGGAGGACAAGAGACCCAGTACTTC	CASSVSGGQETQYF
NA	TRBJ2-1	TRBV10-3	NA	TGTGCCATCAGTGGGGTGGAGCGTGGCTACAATGAGCAGTTCTTC	CAISGVERGYNEQFF
TRBD2	TRBJ2-5	TRBV20-1	few	TGCAGTGCAAAAACCGATAGCGGGAGATACCAAGAGACCCAGTACTTC	CSAKTDSGRYQETQYF
NA	TRBJ2-5	TRBV20-1	few	TGCAGTGCTAGCAAGCCGGCCGAGACCCAGTACTTC	CSASKPAETQYF
NA	TRBJ2-7	TRBV5-4	few	TGTGCCAGCACCACGGGTGGGGGAGTCTACGAGCAGTACTTC	CASTTGGGVYEQYF
TRBD1	TRBJ1-4	TRBV30	few	TGTGCCTGGAGCGGTCTCTGGGACAGAGGGAATGACAAACTGTTTTTT	CAWSGLWDRGNDKLFF
NA	TRBJ2-1	TRBV30	NA	TGTGCCTGGAGTGTTATCAGGACGGGAAATGAGCAGTTCTTC	CAWSVIRTGNEQFF
TRBD2	TRBJ2-3	TRBV12-3/TRBV12-4	few	TGTGCCAGCAGTATCAAACTAGCGGGAGGCGGTGATACGCAGTATTTT	CASSIKLAGGGDTQYF
TRBD2	TRBJ2-5	TRBV18	NA	TGTGCCAGCTCACCAATCGTAGCGGGAGGGGAGACCCAGTACTTC	CASSPIVAGGETQYF
NA	TRBJ2-7	TRBV7-2	many	TGTGCCAGCAGCCAAGACCTCGGAGGGCTCTACGAGCAGTACTTC	CASSQDLGGLYEQYF
NA	TRBJ1-2	TRBV12-3/TRBV12-4	NA	TGTGCCAGCAGTATACCAGGGGCCGATGGCTACACCTTC	CASSIPGADGYTF
NA	TRBJ1-2	TRBV7-8	NA	TGTGCCAGCAGCGCCGGGGGGGGCGGGGGCTATGGCTACACCTTC	CASSAGGGGGYGYTF
NA	TRBJ1-2	TRBV4-3	NA	TGCGCCAGCAGCCAAGACCCCTGGGGCGGGTACAGTACTAACTATGGCTACACCTTC	CASSQDPWGGYSTNYGYTF
TRBD2	TRBJ2-7	TRBV3-1	NA	TGTGCCAGCAGCCGTTTCGTGGGACTAGCGGGAGGTTACGAGCAGTACTTC	CASSRFVGLAGGYEQYF
NA	TRBJ2-1	TRBV5-6	NA	TGTGCCAGCACCGATGAACTAGGATCCTACAATGAGCAGTTCTTC	CASTDELGSYNEQFF
NA	TRBJ1-5	TRBV18	NA	TGTGCCAGCTCCCTGGACCTTTATCAGCCCCAGCATTTT	CASSLDLYQPQHF
TRBD2	TRBJ2-3	TRBV5-8	many	TGTGCCAGCAGCCCAGGGATCCTAGCGGGAGAGGATACGCAGTATTTT	CASSPGILAGEDTQYF
TRBD1	TRBJ2-7	TRBV3-1	NA	TGTGCCAGCAGCCAGGGACAGGGGGCCGAGCAGTACTTC	CASSQGQGAEQYF
NA	TRBJ2-5	TRBV7-2	NA	TGTGCCAGCAGCTTTACTCTACAAGAGACCCAGTACTTC	CASSFTLQETQYF
TRBD2	TRBJ2-1	TRBV3-1	few	TGTGCCAGCAGCCAGAGGGGACTAATCAATGAGCAGTTCTTC	CASSQRGLINEQFF
TRBD1	TRBJ2-4	TRBV6-1	NA	TGTGCCAGCAGAGGGACAGGGTTTACCAAAAACATTCAGTACTTC	CASRGTGFTKNIQYF
TRBD2	TRBJ2-5	TRBV27	many	TGTGCCAGCAGTTCCTGGACTAGCGGGAAGACGGAGACCCAGTACTTC	CASSSWTSGKTETQYF
NA	TRBJ1-1	TRBV18	few	TGTGCCAGCTCATCGTCCGGGACAAAAAACACTGAAGCTTTCTTT	CASSSSGTKNTEAFF
TRBD2	TRBJ2-6	TRBV12-3/TRBV12-4	NA	TGTGCCAGCAGTTTTCGGGAGGGGTCTATGCGGTCTGGGGCCAACGTCCTGACTTTC	CASSFREGSMRSGANVLTF
NA	TRBJ1-3	TRBV20-1	NA	TGCAGTGCTAGAGATCGAACTCCTGGAAACACCATATATTTT	CSARDRTPGNTIYF
NA	TRBJ2-7	TRBV7-8	NA	TGTGCCAGCAGCTTGAGCGGGCCGACCTACGAGCAGTACTTC	CASSLSGPTYEQYF
NA	TRBJ2-1	TRBV20-1	few	TGCAGTGCTAGAATACCGGGACTTTACAATGAGCAGTTCTTC	CSARIPGLYNEQFF
NA	TRBJ2-3	TRBV6-1	NA	TGTGCCAGTGCTTCGGGGAATACGCAGTATTTT	CASASGNTQYF
TRBD1	TRBJ2-3	TRBV20-1	many	TGCAGTGCTCCCGGACAGGGGTCTTTAAATACGCAGTATTTT	CSAPGQGSLNTQYF
NA	TRBJ1-6	TRBV5-1	many	TGCGCCAGCAGCATACAGGTATCGGGCTCACCCCTCCACTTT	CASSIQVSGSPLHF
NA	TRBJ2-3	TRBV7-2	many	TGTGCCAGCAGCTTTTCGAGCGGAACAAGCACAGATACGCAGTATTTT	CASSFSSGTSTDTQYF
TRBD2	TRBJ2-1	TRBV7-2	many	TGTGCCAGCAGTTATACTAGCGGGAGCTGGAATGAGCAGTTCTTC	CASSYTSGSWNEQFF
NA	TRBJ1-5	TRBV4-3	many	TGCGCCAGCAGCCAAGATCTGTCGGGGAACCAGCCCCAGCATTTT	CASSQDLSGNQPQHF
TRBD2	TRBJ2-3	TRBV6-1	NA	TGTGCCAGCAGAGAACTAGCGGGGGAGAGGGGCGATACGCAGTATTTT	CASRELAGERGDTQYF
NA	TRBJ2-3	TRBV19	many	TGTGCCAGTAGTCTTCGGGACTTCACAGATACGCAGTATTTT	CASSLRDFTDTQYF
TRBD2	TRBJ2-3	TRBV29-1	few	TGCAGCGCCGATACTAGCGGGGGCACAGATACGCAGTATTTT	CSADTSGGTDTQYF
TRBD2	TRBJ2-3	TRBV7-9	many	TGTGCCAGCAGCTCTACTAGCGGGACGCAGTATTTT	CASSSTSGTQYF
NA	TRBJ1-5	TRBV10-3	many	TGTGCCATCAGTGTTGGCAGGGGAAATCAGCCCCAGCATTTT	CAISVGRGNQPQHF
TRBD2	TRBJ2-5	TRBV7-2	NA	TGTGCCAGCAGCACCACGGGAGGTTCGGGGACCCAGTACTTC	CASSTTGGSGTQYF
NA	TRBJ2-5	TRBV3-1	few	TGTGCCAGCAGCCAAGATCGGAAGACCCAGTACTTC	CASSQDRKTQYF
NA	TRBJ2-7	TRBV3-1	few	TGTGCCAGCAGCCAACTTAGAGGAGGAAACGAGCAGTACTTC	CASSQLRGGNEQYF